A selection of T cell receptor beta chains follows, all from one sample in a study of regulatory T cells in long-lasting Graves disease. MiXCR, applied by TCRdb to the multiplex PCR reads, yields one record per CDR3 protein. The sample holds around 400,000 distinct CDR3 sequences, roughly 15% seen once. The sample was peripheral blood mononuclear cells (PBMCs), taken at new diagnosis, from a patient treated with antithyroid drugs. The receptors shown here come from a female donor with Graves disease. Both conserved end residues are part of each CDR3. The order of the fields is D gene, J gene, V gene, clone size, CDR3 DNA, CDR3 protein. A D gene is named only where the DNA matches it firmly. The size of a clone is reported for some rows only, either as once, few or many, or as a class for expanded clones.

NA | TRBJ2-1 | TRBV18 | many | TGTGCCAGCTCACGAAGCGACAGTTACAATGAGCAGTTCTTC | CASSRSDSYNEQFF
TRBD2 | TRBJ2-3 | TRBV7-8 | NA | TGTGCCAGCAGCTTAATACTAGCGGGAGCATCTAGCACAGATACGCAGTATTTT | CASSLILAGASSTDTQYF
NA | TRBJ1-6 | TRBV2 | many | TGTGCCAGCAGACCGGGACATCCGAATTCACCCCTCCACTTT | CASRPGHPNSPLHF
NA | TRBJ1-2 | TRBV7-2 | many | TGTGCCAGCAGCTTAGACTTAGGGAACTTCTATGGCTACACCTTC | CASSLDLGNFYGYTF
TRBD2 | TRBJ2-2 | TRBV7-3 | many | TGTGCCAGCACGAGGACTAGCGGCACCGGGGAGCTGTTTTTT | CASTRTSGTGELFF
NA | TRBJ2-7 | TRBV12-3/TRBV12-4 | many | TGTGCCAGCAAGCCTACGCAGACGGGACACTTCTACGAGCAGTACTTC | CASKPTQTGHFYEQYF
TRBD1 | TRBJ1-1 | TRBV6-1 | NA | TGTGCCAGCGGAGGAGCAGGGGGCAACACTGAAGCTTTCTTT | CASGGAGGNTEAFF
NA | TRBJ1-5 | TRBV12-3/TRBV12-4 | NA | TGTGCCAGCAGTGGTGACAGAGCGAATCAGCCCCAGCATTTT | CASSGDRANQPQHF
TRBD1 | TRBJ2-7 | TRBV7-2 | many | TGTGCCAGCAGCGGGGGACAGCCAGGGGGAGAGCAGTACTTC | CASSGGQPGGEQYF
NA | TRBJ1-5 | TRBV4-1 | NA | TGCGCCAGCAGCCAAGTTGAGGGAGACAATCAGCCCCAGCATTTT | CASSQVEGDNQPQHF
TRBD1 | TRBJ1-4 | TRBV9 | NA | TGTGCCAGCAGCGGCGGGGACAGGGATGAAAAACTGTTTTTT | CASSGGDRDEKLFF
TRBD2 | TRBJ2-3 | TRBV5-5 | NA | TGTGCCAGCAGCCGCTTGACTAGCGGGGGAACAGATACGCAGTATTTT | CASSRLTSGGTDTQYF
TRBD2 | TRBJ2-2 | TRBV20-1 | many | TGCAGTGCTAGAAGGGGGCTAGCGGGAGGTGCCGGGGAGCTGTTTTTT | CSARRGLAGGAGELFF
TRBD1 | TRBJ2-7 | TRBV29-1 | NA | TGCAGCTTTGGGGACAGGGTGGCCGAAGAGCAGTACTTC | CSFGDRVAEEQYF
TRBD2 | TRBJ2-3 | TRBV9 | NA | TGTGCCAGCAGCATCACAGCGGGGGGGCCGGCGGGAGATACGCAGTATTTT | CASSITAGGPAGDTQYF
TRBD1 | TRBJ1-4 | TRBV20-1 | many | TGCAGTGCTAGTCGGCGGACAGGAGGGAGCGAAAAACTGTTTTTT | CSASRRTGGSEKLFF
NA | TRBJ2-2 | TRBV20-1 | many | TGCAGTGCTAGAGACGACGGGGAGCTGTTTTTT | CSARDDGELFF
NA | TRBJ2-2 | TRBV5-1 | NA | TGCGCCAGCAGCCACCTAGGGGTCACCGGGGAGCTGTTTTTT | CASSHLGVTGELFF
NA | TRBJ1-1 | TRBV7-9 | NA | TGTGCCAGCAGCCCTCGGATTTTGAACACTGAAGCTTTCTTT | CASSPRILNTEAFF
TRBD2 | TRBJ2-5 | TRBV9 | many | TGTGCCAGCAGCACATCGGGACTAGAGCAAGAGACCCAGTACTTC | CASSTSGLEQETQYF
NA | TRBJ2-2 | TRBV7-3 | many | TGTGCCAGCAGCTTTTTTGAGAGCGGGGAGCTGTTTTTT | CASSFFESGELFF
TRBD1 | TRBJ1-6 | TRBV18 | NA | TGTGCCAGCTCATCCGGACAGGTTTATAATTCACCCCTCCACTTT | CASSSGQVYNSPLHF
NA | TRBJ2-3 | TRBV20-1 | many | TGCAGTGCTAGAGGTCTGTCGTTCTCGAATACGCAGTATTTT | CSARGLSFSNTQYF
NA | TRBJ1-1 | TRBV20-1 | many | TGCAGTGCCACCACGGGGGGGTTATCTGAAGCTTTCTTT | CSATTGGLSEAFF
TRBD1 | TRBJ2-4 | TRBV6-1 | many | TGTGCCAGCAGAGACAGGGGGCGGGACAAAAACATTCAGTACTTC | CASRDRGRDKNIQYF
TRBD1 | TRBJ2-7 | TRBV27 | NA | TGTGCCAGCAGTTCCCGGGACAGGAGTCCCTACGAGCAGTACTTC | CASSSRDRSPYEQYF
TRBD2 | TRBJ2-2 | TRBV10-2 | many | TGCGCCGCCCTAGCGGATGAGGCGGGGGAGCTGTTTTTT | CAALADEAGELFF
NA | TRBJ2-2 | TRBV12-3/TRBV12-4 | few | TGTGCCAGCAGTTTTGGTATCCCCGGGGAGCTGTTTTTT | CASSFGIPGELFF
NA | TRBJ1-5 | TRBV5-1 | NA | TGCGCCAGCAGCATGAGGACGGGAGATCAGCCCCAGCATTTT | CASSMRTGDQPQHF
TRBD1 | TRBJ1-1 | TRBV29-1 | NA | TGCAGCGTTGATAGAGGGGGCGTCACTGAAGCTTTCTTT | CSVDRGGVTEAFF
NA | TRBJ1-5 | TRBV2 | many | TGTGCCAGCAGGACCACTAGCAATCAGCCCCAGCATTTT | CASRTTSNQPQHF
NA | TRBJ1-2 | TRBV12-3/TRBV12-4 | many | TGTGCCAGCAGTTCCGGGACGGAGTACTATGGCTACACCTTC | CASSSGTEYYGYTF
NA | TRBJ1-1 | TRBV12-3/TRBV12-4 | many | TGTGCCAGCAGCTTAGGTACAGCCAACACTGAAGCTTTCTTT | CASSLGTANTEAFF
NA | TRBJ2-5 | TRBV5-1 | many | TGCGCCAGCACCCGGACACATTCGGAGACCCAGTACTTC | CASTRTHSETQYF
NA | TRBJ2-7 | TRBV14 | many | TGTGCCAGCGGGAGCTCCTACGAGCAGTACTTC | CASGSSYEQYF
NA | TRBJ2-2 | TRBV12-3/TRBV12-4 | many | TGTGCCAGCAGCGGAGGGCCGGTTGACACCGGGGAGCTGTTTTTT | CASSGGPVDTGELFF
NA | TRBJ2-4 | TRBV28 | once | TGTGCCAGCAGACCCTATCTTCGCCGGGACCCCGAGGGGGACATTCAGTACTTC | CASRPYLRRDPEGDIQYF
NA | TRBJ1-3 | TRBV5-1 | many | TGCGCCAGCAGCTTCGGTGACAGGTCCAGTGGAAACACCATATATTTT | CASSFGDRSSGNTIYF
NA | TRBJ1-2 | TRBV7-2 | few | TGTGCCAGCAGCTCGACTCGGGGAAGGAACGGCTACACCTTC | CASSSTRGRNGYTF
TRBD1 | TRBJ2-1 | TRBV2 | many | TGTGCCAGCAGTAGCACAGGGGGGAGCGATGAGCAGTTCTTC | CASSSTGGSDEQFF
NA | TRBJ1-1 | TRBV15 | NA | TGTGCCACCGGGCAGGCGCACACTGAAGCTTTCTTT | CATGQAHTEAFF